The 23 T cell receptor beta chains below all came from one sample that was sequenced in a study of PD-L1 blockade in urothelial cancer. The table came from immunoSEQ multiplex PCR; TCRdb's copy has only in-frame clones and leaves some out. The profile shows 30,000 to 35,000 clones, 75% to 85% of them singletons. Source: PBMCs, taken around atezolizumab (anti-PD-L1) treatment. Source of these receptors: a man in his sixties with urothelial cancer.

The V call is TRBV5-1, the J call TRBJ1-1; D is unresolved. V was cut by 4 bases and J by 1 base, with 14 bases left in between. Germline V lookup: CDR1 SGHRS, CDR2 YFSETQ. The CDR3 is made up of 15 amino acids. CDR3 loop: CASSPTLRTNTEAFF. In nucleotides, the CDR3 is TGCGCCAGCAGCCCAACCCTAAGAACGAACACTGAAGCTTTCTTT.

The chain combines TRBV6-4 with TRBJ2-1, with 8 nucleotides matching TRBD2. The CDR3 runs 15 residues. Germline CDR1 is MRHNA and CDR2 is SNTAGT. The V gene end was trimmed by 3 bases and the J gene end by 6 bases; junction bases not matched to a gene: 7. In DNA form, the CDR3 reads TGTGCCAGCAGTGAATCCGGGGGGGCGGGCAATGAGCAGTTCTTC. Translated, it gives CASSESGGAGNEQFF.

The rearrangement links TRBV2 to TRBJ1-4; TRBD1 agrees at 7 bases. Germline V gives CDR1 SNHLY, CDR2 FYNNEI. The length of the CDR3 is 12 residues. Unmatched junction bases numbered 3, after V lost 6 bases and J lost 8 bases. CDR3 protein: CASRPGGEKLFF. CDR3 DNA: TGTGCCAGCAGGCCAGGGGGGGAAAAACTGTTTTTT.

V usage is TRBV27 and J usage is TRBJ1-5; 9 bases line up with TRBD1. The J segment lost 1 base and the V segment lost 3 bases, leaving 7 bases of the junction unmatched. CDR1 and CDR2 from the germline V gene are MNHEY and SMNVEV (reference sequence). The CDR3 spans 17 residues. The CDR3 DNA follows: TGTGCCAGCAGTTTCGGGACAGGGCTGACGAGCAATCAGCCCCAGCATTTT. It encodes CASSFGTGLTSNQPQHF.

The CDR3 region has the DNA TGTGCCAGCAGTTACTTTCGGACAGCACCTAATGAAAAACTGTTTTTT. Its translation: CASSYFRTAPNEKLFF. V usage is TRBV6-5 and J usage is TRBJ1-4, with TRBD1 as a possible D gene (6 bases). With 1 base removed from V and 3 bases from J, the gap between germline ends came to 12 bases. Germline V gene lookup returns CDR1 MNHEY and CDR2 SVGAGI. The CDR3 has 16 amino acids.

This chain links TRBV11-3 with TRBJ2-7; weak D call: TRBD2 (5 bases). Germline values: CDR1 SGHNT, CDR2 YENEEA. V was clipped by 3 bases and J by 3 bases, with 12 bases between them. The CDR3 sequence is 14 residues long. CDR3 nucleotide sequence: TGTGCCAGCAGCTTGGGATCGGGGTTCTACGAGCAGTACTTC. The encoded protein is CASSLGSGFYEQYF. The complete variable domain, with remaining parts taken from reference TRBV11-3 and TRBJ2-7, reads EAGVVQSPRYKIIEKKQPVAFWCNPISGHNTLYWYLQNLGQGPELLIRYENEEAVDDSQLPKDRFSAERLKGVDSTLKIQPAELGDSAVYLCASSLGSGFYEQYFGPGTRLTVT.

This clone was picked up one time. The chain carries TRBV5-6 and TRBJ2-7; TRBD1 might be the D (6 bases). Germline-derived CDR1 and CDR2 are SGHDT and YYEEEE. V was clipped by 4 bases and J by 2 bases, with 13 bases between them. The CDR3 runs 14 residues. The CDR3 sequence: CASSLPGHPYEQYF. The DNA of the CDR3 is TGTGCCAGCAGCCTACCGGGACATCCCTACGAGCAGTACTTC.

This clone was counted a single time. The V and J genes are TRBV7-9 and TRBJ1-4; D perhaps matches TRBD1 (6 bases). Trimming left V 5 bases short and J 8 bases short, with 15 bases between. The CDR3 has 14 residues. CDR1 and CDR2 from the germline V gene are SEHNR and FQNEAQ (reference sequence). The CDR3 nucleotides are TGTGCCAGCAGCCGCACGACAGGTCGAGAAAAACTGTTTTTT. Amino acids: CASSRTTGREKLFF.

This clone was detected once. This chain connects TRBV14 to TRBJ1-2; no firm D call. Germline V gene lookup returns CDR1 SGHDN and CDR2 FVKESK. V lost 1 base and J lost 6, with 15 bases in between. CDR3 size: 15 residues. The DNA for the CDR3 is TGTGCCAGCAGCCAAGTCGACCTTCGGGGAGATGGCTACACCTTC. As protein: CASSQVDLRGDGYTF. The full variable domain, with the rest looked up from reference TRBV14 and TRBJ1-2, is EAGVTQFPSHSVIEKGQTVTLRCDPISGHDNLYWYRRVMGKEIKFLLHFVKESKQDESGMPNNRFLAERTGGTYSTLKVQPAELEDSGVYFCASSQVDLRGDGYTFGSGTRLTVV.

This clone occurred a few times. The chain has TRBV7-6 and TRBJ1-1, with D perhaps TRBD1 (5 bases). The CDR3 spans 13 residues. Germline V gene lookup returns CDR1 SGHVS and CDR2 FNYEAQ. Trimming shortened V by 3 bases and J by 1 base, and 6 bases separated the two germline ends. CDR3 amino acids: CASSLTANTEAFF. The DNA for the CDR3 is TGTGCCAGCAGCTTGACAGCGAACACTGAAGCTTTCTTT. Full variable domain (rest looked up from reference TRBV7-6 and TRBJ1-1): GAGVSQSPRYKVTKRGQDVALRCDPISGHVSLYWYRQALGQGPEFLTYFNYEAQQDKSGLPNDRFSAERPEGSISTLTIQRTEQRDSAMYRCASSLTANTEAFFGQGTRLTVV.

The rearrangement joins TRBV6-1 to TRBJ1-6, with 7 bases that match TRBD1. V shed 6 bases and J 10 bases; nucleotides not matched to a gene: 6. The CDR3 extends over 13 amino acids. Germline CDR1 and CDR2: MNHNS and SASEGT. The CDR3 DNA follows: TGTGCCAGCAGCCCCGACAGGGTCTCACCCCTCCACTTT. It yields the protein CASSPDRVSPLHF.

This chain connects TRBV19 to TRBJ1-1, with D uncertain. This CDR3 contains 14 residues. Trimming removed 5 bases from V and 1 base from J, with 11 bases in between. Germline loops: CDR1 LNHDA, CDR2 SQIVND (reference sequence). CDR3 region: CASSWRGKNTEAFF. The CDR3 DNA reads as TGTGCCAGTAGTTGGAGAGGGAAGAACACTGAAGCTTTCTTT. The complete variable domain, with remaining parts taken from reference TRBV19 and TRBJ1-1, reads DGGITQSPKYLFRKEGQNVTLSCEQNLNHDAMYWYRQDPGQGLRLIYYSQIVNDFQKGDIAEGYSVSREKKESFPLTVTSAQKNPTAFYLCASSWRGKNTEAFFGQGTRLTVV.

The CDR3 DNA follows: TGTGCCAGCAGTGAAGCGTACCCCTCACTAGAAGGAAAACTGTTTTTT. Its translation is CASSEAYPSLEGKLFF. The rearrangement joins TRBV6-1 to TRBJ1-4; no clear D. The germline V gene has CDR1 MNHNS and CDR2 SASEGT. Trimming took 0 bases from V and 10 from J, leaving 18 bases between them. The length of the CDR3 is 16 residues.

The chain has TRBV18 and TRBJ1-3, with D perhaps TRBD1 (5 bases). In germline, CDR1 is KGHSH, CDR2 LQKENI. The V end was cut by 3 bases, the J end by 7 bases, with 10 bases between. The CDR3 extends over 13 amino acids. Here the CDR3 reads CASSPRDINTIYF. In DNA form, the CDR3 reads TGTGCCAGCTCACCCAGGGATATCAACACCATATATTTT. The full variable domain, with the rest looked up from reference TRBV18 and TRBJ1-3, is NAGVMQNPRHLVRRRGQEARLRCSPMKGHSHVYWYRQLPEEGLKFMVYLQKENIIDESGMPKERFSAEFPKEGPSILRIQQVVRGDSAAYFCASSPRDINTIYFGEGSWLTVV.

The chain carries TRBV5-1 and TRBJ1-2; 9 nucleotides match TRBD1. The CDR3 totals 15 residues. The ends lost 4 bases at V and 5 bases at J; junction bases unmatched: 9. Per the germline V gene, CDR1 is SGHRS and CDR2 is YFSETQ. The CDR3 reads CASSTPGQGSYGYTF. The CDR3 DNA sequence: TGCGCCAGCAGCACCCCGGGACAGGGATCGTATGGCTACACCTTC.

The chain employs TRBV2 and TRBJ2-4, with D perhaps TRBD1 (5 bases). The germline gives CDR1 SNHLY, CDR2 FYNNEI. The CDR3 is 13 residues long. V lost 4 bases, J lost 9 bases, and 13 bases lay in between. CDR3 residues: CASSVDSKSIQYF. CDR3 in DNA: TGTGCCAGCAGTGTAGACAGCAAGAGCATTCAGTACTTC.

The V gene is TRBV5-1, the J gene TRBJ1-1, with D possibly matching TRBD1 (6 bases). Trimming cost V 0 bases and J 1 base, with 10 bases left between them. The length of the CDR3 is 15 residues. From germline, CDR1 is SGHRS and CDR2 YFSETQ. The CDR3 nucleotides are TGCGCCAGCAGCTTGGAGGGACATTCGAACACTGAAGCTTTCTTT. Protein product: CASSLEGHSNTEAFF.

The chain joins TRBV6-5 to TRBJ1-5; 9 bases match TRBD1. The ends lost 6 bases at V and 2 bases at J; junction bases unmatched: 5. The CDR3 extends over 15 amino acids. Germline lookup yields CDR1 MNHEY and CDR2 SVGAGI. Here the CDR3 DNA reads TGTGCCAGCAGAACGACAGGGGGGGGCAATCAGCCCCAGCATTTT. Protein: CASRTTGGGNQPQHF.

For this clone: The junction does not match germline at one end; this may be a read error. The J gene is TRBJ1-4, the V gene TRBV18; D is unresolved. CDR1 and CDR2 from the germline V gene are KGHSH and LQKENI. This CDR3 is built from 15 residues. The DNA of the CDR3 is TGTGCCAGCTCGGAAGCGACGTCGGGGAATGAAAAATTGTTTTTT. Translating it yields CASSEATSGNEKLFF.

The chain employs TRBV18 and TRBJ2-3, with TRBD1 identical over 7 bases. The trim removed 3 bases at V and 4 bases at J, leaving 4 bases unmatched. CDR1 is KGHSH, CDR2 LQKENI, per germline. The CDR3 totals 14 residues. CDR3 protein: CASSPTGDADTQYF. The CDR3 DNA reads as TGTGCCAGCTCACCTACAGGGGATGCAGATACGCAGTATTTT.

This rearrangement joins TRBV7-2 to TRBJ1-6, with D perhaps matching TRBD1 (5 bases). This CDR3 spans 15 amino acids. V lost 5 bases and J lost 6, with 14 bases in between. Germline CDR1 is SGHTA and CDR2 is FQGNSA. CDR3 amino acids: CASSGMGGSNSPLHF. The CDR3 nucleotides are TGTGCCAGCAGCGGTATGGGGGGAAGTAATTCACCCCTCCACTTT.

The V call is TRBV5-6, the J call TRBJ1-3, with TRBD1 matching 8 bases. With V trimmed by 4 bases and J by 4 bases, 7 bases remained unmatched. Germline assignment: CDR1 SGHDT and CDR2 YYEEEE. The CDR3 extends over 15 amino acids. The DNA of the CDR3 is TGTGCCAGCAGCAGGACAGGGTTCTCAGGAAACACCATATATTTT. Amino acids: CASSRTGFSGNTIYF.

This clone has more than one count but fewer than ten. The rearrangement uses TRBV7-9 and TRBJ1-1; no reliable D call. V gave up 6 bases and J gave up 3 bases, with 14 bases separating them. Per the germline V gene, CDR1 is SEHNR and CDR2 is FQNEAQ (reference sequence). The CDR3 has 14 residues. The CDR3 nucleotides are TGTGCCAGCAGTTCGTGGGGAGGTGACACTGAAGCTTTCTTT. Amino acid sequence: CASSSWGGDTEAFF.